A single sample gave rise to the 27 T cell receptor beta chains below, sequenced in a study of T cells in Graves' hyperthyroidism and ophthalmopathy. RNA transcripts served as the template for amplifying TCR beta CDR3 regions. The primer set for the first-round RT-PCR of the TCR CDR3 was HTBI. TCRdb independently ran MiXCR on the multiplex PCR reads; one entry per CDR3 protein. The sample has about 160,000 distinct CDR3 sequences, 9.4% seen once; the top ten hold roughly a fifth. The sequencing input was blood. Source of these receptors: a woman aged 18-29 years with Graves' hyperthyroidism that later progressed to Graves' ophthalmopathy.

This clonotype occurred many times. The CDR3 DNA follows: TGTGCCAGCAGCTTAGGGCAGGGGGTGAACAATGAGCAGTTCTTC. Translated: CASSLGQGVNNEQFF. This sequence joins TRBV7-3 and TRBJ2-1; 7 nucleotides match TRBD1. The CDR3 totals 15 residues. Germline V gene lookup returns CDR1 SGHTA and CDR2 FQGTGA. V lost 2 bases and J lost 5; bases outside the gene matches: 6.

This clonotype was seen many times. The chain uses TRBV19 and TRBJ2-2, with D possibly matching TRBD1 (6 bases). The CDR3 consists of 15 residues. The V gene's germline CDR1 is LNHDA and CDR2 SQIVND (reference sequence). The V end lost 3 bases, the J end lost 3 bases, and 11 bases lay between the germline ends. The CDR3 here is CASSMAAGDTGELFF. The CDR3 DNA reads TGTGCCAGTAGTATGGCCGCAGGGGACACCGGGGAGCTGTTTTTT.

About this clonotype: This may stem from a read error, because a much larger clone lies one nucleotide away. The chain combines TRBV6-2 or TRBV6-3 with TRBJ2-1; 16 bases agree with TRBD2. The J call is in doubt because the DNA end fits TRBJ2-7 better. This CDR3 has 18 residues. CDR1 and CDR2 from the germline V gene are MNHEY and SVGEGT. The chain's CDR3 is CASSYSGTSGGAGNEQYF. In nucleotides, the CDR3 is TGTGCCAGCAGTTACTCCGGGACTAGCGGGGGGGCCGGCAATGAGCAGTACTTC.

The sample holds many counts of this clonotype. The V and J genes are TRBV20-1 and TRBJ2-7; D might be TRBD1 (6 bases). CDR1 is DFQATT and CDR2 is SNEGSKA in the germline V gene (reference sequence). The CDR3 covers 12 residues. Between the trimmed V and J ends, which lost 6 bases and 0 bases, there was a span of 9 bases. The CDR3 here is CSAPDSSYEQYF. The CDR3 DNA sequence: TGCAGTGCACCGGACAGCTCCTACGAGCAGTACTTC.

This chain connects TRBV19 to TRBJ2-7, with a possible D match to TRBD1 (6 bases). Trimming removed 6 bases from V and 5 bases from J, with 17 bases in between. This CDR3 has 14 amino acids. The germline CDR1 and CDR2 sequences are LNHDA and SQIVND (reference sequence). The CDR3 protein is CASSTTAGAHEQYF. CDR3 sequence (DNA): TGTGCCAGTAGCACTACTGCAGGGGCCCACGAGCAGTACTTC.

The chain is built from TRBV29-1 and TRBJ1-2; D remains unclear. The CDR3 runs to 13 residues. Germline values: CDR1 SQVTM, CDR2 ANQGSEA. Deletions cut 3 bases from V and 7 bases from J, with 15 bases between. CDR3: CSVDSEGFGGYTF. The CDR3 region has the DNA TGCAGCGTTGATTCTGAGGGATTTGGTGGCTACACCTTC. Full variable domain (missing parts from reference TRBV29-1 and TRBJ1-2): SAVISQKPSRDICQRGTSLTIQCQVDSQVTMMFWYRQQPGQSLTLIATANQGSEATYESGFVIDKFPISRPNLTFSTLTVSNMSPEDSSIYLCSVDSEGFGGYTFGSGTRLTVV.

In this sample, this clonotype turned up a few times. The rearrangement uses TRBV19 and TRBJ1-4; D ambiguous. The CDR3 loop spans 15 amino acids. Germline V gene data show CDR1 as LNHDA and CDR2 as SQIVND (reference sequence). Trimming removed 3 bases from V and 6 bases from J, with 14 bases in between. CDR3 nucleotide sequence: TGTGCCAGTAGTATTCCCGTGGGAGTCGATGAAAAACTGTTTTTT. Its translation is CASSIPVGVDEKLFF.

Only a few counts were recorded for this clonotype. The gene calls are TRBV29-1 and TRBJ1-3; no firm D call. This CDR3 comprises 15 residues. The V gene's germline CDR1 is SQVTM and CDR2 ANQGSEA. Trimming removed 5 bases from V and 4 bases from J, with 18 bases in between. The CDR3 spells CSVKLLSCCGNTIYF. In DNA, the CDR3 is TGCAGCGTTAAACTTTTGTCGTGCTGCGGAAACACCATATATTTT.

A few counts support this clonotype. The V gene is TRBV7-9, the J gene TRBJ1-5; TRBD1 might be the D (6 bases). V dropped 5 bases and J dropped 8 bases, with 13 bases sitting between them. CDR1 is SEHNR and CDR2 is FQNEAQ in the germline V gene (reference sequence). The CDR3 is 13 amino acids. The CDR3 loop reads CASSRGGTEPQHF. The CDR3 DNA reads as TGTGCCAGCAGCCGAGGGGGAACGGAGCCCCAGCATTTT.

J is TRBJ2-1 and V is TRBV20-1; the match to TRBD2 covers 10 bases. The junction had 12 bases not matched to a gene; V was cut back by 3 bases and J by 10 bases. Germline V gene data show CDR1 as DFQATT and CDR2 as SNEGSKA (reference sequence). This CDR3 has 15 amino acids. CDR3 amino acids: CSARGTAGGDEEQFF. The CDR3 nucleotides are TGCAGTGCTAGGGGCACAGCGGGGGGGGACGAGGAGCAGTTCTTC.

The rearrangement uses TRBV5-5 and TRBJ1-5; the D is unclear. The germline V and J ends were trimmed by 0 bases and 1 base, with 5 bases remaining between them. The CDR3 runs to 14 residues. Germline lookup yields CDR1 SGHKS and CDR2 YYEKEE (reference sequence). CDR3 region: CASSLAPSNQPQHF. The CDR3, as DNA: TGTGCCAGCAGCTTGGCTCCGAGCAATCAGCCCCAGCATTTT.

This clonotype was detected many times. The chain is built from TRBV15 and TRBJ2-1; D not certain. Germline V lookup: CDR1 LNHNV, CDR2 YYDKDF (reference sequence). The CDR3 runs to 13 residues. V lost 5 bases and J 6 bases, leaving 11 bases between the germline ends. The CDR3 DNA sequence: TGTGCCACCAGCTATCGGTCGGTCAATGAGCAGTTCTTC. It yields the protein CATSYRSVNEQFF.

This clonotype has only a few counts. J is TRBJ1-1 and V is TRBV19; unclear D gene. Germline values: CDR1 LNHDA, CDR2 SQIVND (reference sequence). The CDR3 totals 13 residues. V was shortened by 3 bases and J by 1 base, with 6 bases between the two germline ends. CDR3 in DNA: TGTGCCAGTAGTATGGGCAGGAACACTGAAGCTTTCTTT. It encodes CASSMGRNTEAFF.

This clonotype was detected many times. V and J are TRBV6-6 and TRBJ1-3, with D uncertain. The CDR3 contains 16 residues. The germline V gene encodes CDR1 MNHNY and CDR2 SVGAGI (reference sequence). The V end lost 2 bases, the J end lost 2 bases, and 13 bases lay between the germline ends. This CDR3 is CASSYEGRGPGNTIYF. CDR3 coding DNA: TGTGCCAGCAGTTACGAGGGCCGTGGTCCTGGAAACACCATATATTTT.

This clonotype was detected a few times. This chain links TRBV15 with TRBJ2-3; 8 nucleotides line up with TRBD2. This CDR3 is built from 15 residues. The V gene's germline CDR1 is LNHNV and CDR2 YYDKDF (reference sequence). J was trimmed by 4 bases and V by 5 bases; bases with no gene match: 8. The CDR3 sequence: CATSHGASGPDTQYF. The CDR3 DNA is TGTGCCACCAGCCATGGGGCTAGCGGGCCAGATACGCAGTATTTT. The full variable domain, with the rest looked up from reference TRBV15 and TRBJ2-3, is DAMVIQNPRYQVTQFGKPVTLSCSQTLNHNVMYWYQQKSSQAPKLLFHYYDKDFNNEADTPDNFQSRRPNTSFCFLDIRSPGLGDTAMYLCATSHGASGPDTQYFGPGTRLTVL.

The table lists this clonotype with many counts. The rearrangement links TRBV12-3 or TRBV12-4 to TRBJ2-2, with TRBD2 matching over 9 bases. The CDR3 loop spans 15 amino acids. V was pared by 5 bases and J by 2 bases, with 3 bases of the junction left unmatched. The DNA of the CDR3 is TGTGCCAGCAGTCTTAGCGGGAGCAACACCGGGGAGCTGTTTTTT. As protein: CASSLSGSNTGELFF.

The sample holds many counts of this clonotype. The V gene is TRBV15, the J gene TRBJ1-2, with TRBD1 identical over 7 bases. J lost 8 bases, V lost 1 base, and 7 bases had no gene match. CDR1 and CDR2 (germline): LNHNV, YYDKDF (reference sequence). The length of the CDR3 is 14 residues. CDR3 nucleotide sequence: TGTGCCACCAGCAGAGTGGGGACAGAAAGAGGCTACACCTTC. Translating gives CATSRVGTERGYTF.

This clonotype was detected a few times. The CDR3 reads CASSFRLGGYEQYF. The CDR3 DNA follows: TGTGCCAGCAGCTTCAGACTAGGAGGCTACGAGCAGTACTTC. V usage is TRBV5-6 and J usage is TRBJ2-7, with D tentatively TRBD2 (6 bases). Trimming cost V 2 bases and J 3 bases, with 12 bases left between them. Germline assignment: CDR1 SGHDT and CDR2 YYEEEE. CDR3 length: 14 residues.

The table lists this clonotype with a few counts. The CDR3: CASSAGRGSGNTIYF. CDR3 DNA sequence: TGTGCCAGCAGCGCGGGGAGGGGCTCTGGAAACACCATATATTTT. This rearrangement joins TRBV7-9 to TRBJ1-3; perhaps TRBD1 as D (5 bases). In germline, CDR1 is SEHNR, CDR2 FQNEAQ (reference sequence). Trimming removed 5 bases from V and 0 bases from J, with 11 bases in between. This CDR3 contains 15 residues.

This clonotype was observed a handful of times. J is TRBJ1-6 and V is TRBV25-1; possibly TRBD1 for D (6 bases). The CDR3 runs 14 residues. Germline loops: CDR1 MGHDK, CDR2 SYGVNS. V was pared by 10 bases and J by 4 bases, with 14 bases between. CDR3 in amino acids: CANRETAYNSPLHF. The DNA of the CDR3 is TGTGCCAACAGGGAGACGGCTTATAATTCACCCCTCCACTTT.

The gene calls are TRBV19 and TRBJ2-1, with D unclear. With 6 bases removed from V and 0 bases from J, the gap between germline ends came to 15 bases. Germline CDR1 and CDR2: LNHDA and SQIVND (reference sequence). The CDR3 is 16 residues long. CDR3 amino acids: CASSQFAQSSYNEQFF. CDR3 nucleotides: TGTGCCAGTAGCCAGTTTGCCCAGAGCTCCTACAATGAGCAGTTCTTC.

This clonotype was seen many times. The chain recombines TRBV2 with TRBJ2-7; 7 nucleotides match TRBD1. Per the germline V gene, CDR1 is SNHLY and CDR2 is FYNNEI. V trimming: 11 bases; J trimming: 2 bases; junction bases outside the gene matches: 9. The length of the CDR3 is 13 residues. CDR3 in amino acids: CALSVQGAYEQYF. The DNA for the CDR3 is TGTGCCTTATCTGTTCAGGGGGCCTACGAGCAGTACTTC.

This clonotype was seen repeatedly, ten times or more. The genes are TRBV29-1 and TRBJ1-1, with no clear D. This CDR3 has 9 amino acids. Germline loops: CDR1 SQVTM, CDR2 ANQGSEA. The germline V and J ends were trimmed by 6 bases and 6 bases, with 5 bases remaining between them. CDR3 region: CSVGSEAFF. The CDR3 region has the DNA TGCAGCGTCGGGTCTGAAGCTTTCTTT.

This clonotype has at least ten counts. The V gene is TRBV9, the J gene TRBJ2-3; D is unclear. This CDR3 region has 14 residues. Per the germline V gene, CDR1 is SGDLS and CDR2 is YYNGEE. Trimming left V 0 bases short and J 0 bases short, with 5 bases between. The CDR3 sequence is CASSVGRSTDTQYF. CDR3 DNA: TGTGCCAGCAGCGTAGGTCGGAGCACAGATACGCAGTATTTT.

This clonotype was recorded at least ten times. The rearrangement links TRBV20-1 to TRBJ2-7, with 7 nucleotides matching TRBD1. This CDR3 is built from 14 residues. The germline gives CDR1 DFQATT, CDR2 SNEGSKA (reference sequence). V lost 4 bases to trimming and J lost 3 bases; unmatched junction nucleotides: 9. The CDR3 DNA reads TGCAGTGCTAAACCGGACAGGCACCTCTACGAGCAGTACTTC. This translates into CSAKPDRHLYEQYF.

This clonotype was picked up many times. This rearrangement joins TRBV20-1 to TRBJ2-2; 8 positions match TRBD2. The germline V gene has CDR1 DFQATT and CDR2 SNEGSKA (reference sequence). The CDR3 loop spans 16 amino acids. The V gene end was trimmed by 2 bases and the J gene end by 1 base; junction bases not matched to a gene: 6. The CDR3 region is CSARSLLAGNTGELFF. CDR3 bases: TGCAGTGCTAGATCGCTTCTAGCGGGGAACACCGGGGAGCTGTTTTTT.

There are many counts of this clonotype. In DNA, the CDR3 is TGTGCCAGCAGCCTAGGGGTAGCTGAAGCTTTCTTT. Residues: CASSLGVAEAFF. This rearrangement joins TRBV7-2 to TRBJ1-1; the D gene is possibly TRBD1 (5 bases). V lost 5 bases, J lost 6 bases, and 10 bases lay in between. The germline gives CDR1 SGHTA, CDR2 FQGNSA. The CDR3 consists of 12 residues.